This T cell receptor (beta chain) was found in a study of T cells in Graves' hyperthyroidism and ophthalmopathy. Notes on the study in general: Most thyroid clonotypes expanded above 0.001 were also detected in blood.

Amplification of TCR beta CDR3 regions was performed using RNA transcripts as template. HTBI primers were employed in a first-round RT-PCR of the TCR CDR3. Using its own MiXCR run on the multiplex PCR reads, TCRdb lists one record per CDR3 protein. The data show around 350,000 distinct CDR3 sequences, about 13% seen once. Worth noting for this clonotype: Its antigen is unidentified.

V lost 4 bases, J lost 6 bases, and 5 bases stayed unmatched. This CDR3 is built from 16 residues. Germline values: CDR1 SGHDT, CDR2 YYEEEE. The study enrolled patients aged 18 to 65 with newly diagnosed hyperthyroidism of under 2 months' duration. Uncontrolled infection, other autoimmune disease, pregnancy or lactation led to exclusion. Extraction of PBMCs used around 9.6 ml of fresh peripheral blood. The TCR originated in a woman aged 18-35 years with Graves' hyperthyroidism. The sample comprised blood. The V gene is TRBV5-6, the J gene TRBJ2-1; 15 bases line up with TRBD2. CDR3 sequence: CASSTGLAGGGNEQFF. The CDR3 nucleotides read TGTGCCAGCAGCACGGGACTAGCGGGGGGAGGCAATGAGCAGTTCTTC.